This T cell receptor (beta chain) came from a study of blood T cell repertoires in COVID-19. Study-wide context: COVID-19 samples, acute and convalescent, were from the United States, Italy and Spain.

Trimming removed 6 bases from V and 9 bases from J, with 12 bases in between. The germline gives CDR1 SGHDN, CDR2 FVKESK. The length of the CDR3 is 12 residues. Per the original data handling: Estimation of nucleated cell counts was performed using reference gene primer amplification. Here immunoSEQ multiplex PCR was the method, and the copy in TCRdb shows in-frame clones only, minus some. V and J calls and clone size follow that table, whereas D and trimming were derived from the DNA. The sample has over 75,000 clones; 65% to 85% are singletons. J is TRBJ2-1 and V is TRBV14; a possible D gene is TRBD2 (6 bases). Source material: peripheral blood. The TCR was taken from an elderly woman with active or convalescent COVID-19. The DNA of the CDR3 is TGTGCCAGCAGTCGACTAGGGGTTGAGCAGTTCTTC. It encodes CASSRLGVEQFF. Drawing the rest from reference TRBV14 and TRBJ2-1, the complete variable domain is EAGVTQFPSHSVIEKGQTVTLRCDPISGHDNLYWYRRVMGKEIKFLLHFVKESKQDESGMPNNRFLAERTGGTYSTLKVQPAELEDSGVYFCASSRLGVEQFFGPGTRLTVL.